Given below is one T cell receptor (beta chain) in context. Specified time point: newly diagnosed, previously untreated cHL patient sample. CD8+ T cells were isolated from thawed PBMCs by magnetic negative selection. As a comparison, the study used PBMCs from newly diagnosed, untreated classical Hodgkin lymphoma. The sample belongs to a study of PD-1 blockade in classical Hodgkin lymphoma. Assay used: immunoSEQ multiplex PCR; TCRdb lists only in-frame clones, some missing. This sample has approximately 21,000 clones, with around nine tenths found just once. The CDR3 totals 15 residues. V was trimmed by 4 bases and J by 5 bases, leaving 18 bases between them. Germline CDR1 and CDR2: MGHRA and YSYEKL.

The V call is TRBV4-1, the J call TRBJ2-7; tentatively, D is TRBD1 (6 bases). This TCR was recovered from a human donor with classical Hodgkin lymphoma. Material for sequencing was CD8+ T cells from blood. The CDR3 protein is CASSLNVQGSNEQYF. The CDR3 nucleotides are TGCGCCAGCAGCCTAAATGTACAGGGAAGTAACGAGCAGTACTTC.